These 5 T cell receptor beta chains originate from one sample sequenced in a study of OX40 agonist ivuxolimab in advanced cancers. Generated by immunoSEQ multiplex PCR, the TCRdb table keeps only in-frame clones and is missing some. This table has about 17,000 clones, more than 85% appearing once. Sequences were derived from CD4+ or CD8+ T cells sorted from blood, sampled in a trial of the OX40 agonist ivuxolimab. The source is an adult with an advanced solid tumor such as melanoma, head and neck, liver or kidney cancer.

The rearrangement joins TRBV5-6 to TRBJ1-1; D is perhaps TRBD1 (5 bases). The CDR3 runs 14 residues. V dropped 3 bases and J dropped 1 base, with 10 bases sitting between them. CDR1 and CDR2 from the germline V gene are SGHDT and YYEEEE. The CDR3 DNA is TGTGCCAGCAGCTCGGGTGGGGGGAACACTGAAGCTTTCTTT. Its protein product is CASSSGGGNTEAFF.

The chain is built from TRBV28 and TRBJ2-3; D perhaps matches TRBD1 (5 bases). Trimming removed 5 bases from V and 8 bases from J, with 11 bases in between. Germline V gene lookup returns CDR1 MDHEN and CDR2 SYDVKM. The CDR3 has 12 amino acids. The CDR3 bases are TGTGCCAGCAGTCCAGGGTGGGCTACGCAGTATTTT. It yields the protein CASSPGWATQYF.

This clone was counted once. The chain combines TRBV30 with TRBJ1-1; D is unclear. Germline V lookup: CDR1 GTSNPN, CDR2 SVGIG (reference sequence). The CDR3 contains 15 residues. The V gene lost 4 bases and the J gene lost 0 bases, with 15 bases spanning the gap. CDR3 in DNA: TGTGCCTGGATAGGAACGGATATTATGAACACTGAAGCTTTCTTT. This translates into CAWIGTDIMNTEAFF.

This chain joins TRBV28 and TRBJ2-4; D is uncertain. The V end was cut by 6 bases, the J end by 4 bases, with 7 bases between. Per the germline V gene, CDR1 is MDHEN and CDR2 is SYDVKM. This CDR3 is 12 amino acids long. The CDR3 loop reads CASSTLKNIQYF. CDR3 in DNA: TGTGCCAGCAGCACCCTTAAAAACATTCAGTACTTC.

The chain has TRBV27 and TRBJ2-3; 9 bases match TRBD2. Germline V gene data show CDR1 as MNHEY and CDR2 as SMNVEV (reference sequence). This CDR3 spans 14 amino acids. V dropped 2 bases and J dropped 6; count of bases not matched to a gene: 3. The CDR3 coding sequence is TGTGCCAGCAGTTTAGCGGGGGGGCCCGATACGCAGTATTTT. It specifies CASSLAGGPDTQYF.